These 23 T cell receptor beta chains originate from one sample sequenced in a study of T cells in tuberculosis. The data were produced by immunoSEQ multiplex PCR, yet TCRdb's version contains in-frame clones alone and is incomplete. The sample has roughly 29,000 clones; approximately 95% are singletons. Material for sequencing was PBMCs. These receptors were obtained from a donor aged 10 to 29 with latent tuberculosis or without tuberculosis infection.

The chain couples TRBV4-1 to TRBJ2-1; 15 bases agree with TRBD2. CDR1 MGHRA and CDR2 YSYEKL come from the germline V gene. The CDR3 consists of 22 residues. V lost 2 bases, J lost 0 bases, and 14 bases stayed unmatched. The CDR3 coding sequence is TGCGCCAGCAGCCAACTCACCCGGGGGGCGGGACTAGCGGGAGGCTCCTACAATGAGCAGTTCTTC. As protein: CASSQLTRGAGLAGGSYNEQFF.

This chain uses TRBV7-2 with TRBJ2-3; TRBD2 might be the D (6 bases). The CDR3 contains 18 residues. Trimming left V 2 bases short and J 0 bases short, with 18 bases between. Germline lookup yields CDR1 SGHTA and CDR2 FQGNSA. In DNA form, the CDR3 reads TGTGCCAGCAGCTTATGGTTTACGGAGGAGGGTAGCACAGATACGCAGTATTTT. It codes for CASSLWFTEEGSTDTQYF.

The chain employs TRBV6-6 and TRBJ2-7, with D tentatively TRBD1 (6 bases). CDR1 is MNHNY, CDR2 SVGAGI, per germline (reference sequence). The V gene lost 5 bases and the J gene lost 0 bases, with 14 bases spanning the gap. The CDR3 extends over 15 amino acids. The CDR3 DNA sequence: TGTGCCAGCAGTCCAAATCAGGGGTCCTCCTACGAGCAGTACTTC. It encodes CASSPNQGSSYEQYF.

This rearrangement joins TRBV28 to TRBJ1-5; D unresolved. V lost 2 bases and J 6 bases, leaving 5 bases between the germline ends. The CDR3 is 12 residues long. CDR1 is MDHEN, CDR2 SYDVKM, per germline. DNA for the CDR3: TGTGCCAGCAGTTTACAGGCTCAGCCCCAGCATTTT. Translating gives CASSLQAQPQHF.

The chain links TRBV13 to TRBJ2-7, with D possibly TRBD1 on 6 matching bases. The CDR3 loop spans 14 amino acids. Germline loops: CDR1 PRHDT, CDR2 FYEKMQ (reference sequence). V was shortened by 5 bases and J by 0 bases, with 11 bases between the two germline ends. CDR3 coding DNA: TGTGCCAGCAGCCTAAACAGGGCCTCCTACGAGCAGTACTTC. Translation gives CASSLNRASYEQYF.

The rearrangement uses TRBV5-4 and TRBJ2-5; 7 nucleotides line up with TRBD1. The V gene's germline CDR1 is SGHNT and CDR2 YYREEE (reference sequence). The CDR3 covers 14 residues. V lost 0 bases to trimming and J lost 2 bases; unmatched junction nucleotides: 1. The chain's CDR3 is CASSLGQGQETQYF. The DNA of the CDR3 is TGTGCCAGCAGCTTGGGACAGGGACAAGAGACCCAGTACTTC.

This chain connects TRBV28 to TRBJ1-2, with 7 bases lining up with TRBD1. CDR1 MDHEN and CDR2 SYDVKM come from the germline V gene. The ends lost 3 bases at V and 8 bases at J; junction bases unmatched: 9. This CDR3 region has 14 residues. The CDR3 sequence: CASSLAGTASGYTF. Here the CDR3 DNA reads TGTGCCAGCAGTTTGGCCGGGACAGCGTCCGGCTACACCTTC.

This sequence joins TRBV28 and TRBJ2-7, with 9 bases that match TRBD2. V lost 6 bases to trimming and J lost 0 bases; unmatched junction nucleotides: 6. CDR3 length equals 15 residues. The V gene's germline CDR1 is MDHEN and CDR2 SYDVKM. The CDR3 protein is CASRTSGSSSYEQYF. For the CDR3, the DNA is TGTGCCAGCAGGACTAGCGGATCTAGCTCCTACGAGCAGTACTTC.

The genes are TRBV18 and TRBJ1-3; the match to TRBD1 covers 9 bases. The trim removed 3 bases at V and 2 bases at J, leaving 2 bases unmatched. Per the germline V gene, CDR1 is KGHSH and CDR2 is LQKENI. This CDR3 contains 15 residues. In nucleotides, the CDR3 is TGTGCCAGCTCACCTTACAGGGGGCCTGGAAACACCATATATTTT. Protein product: CASSPYRGPGNTIYF.

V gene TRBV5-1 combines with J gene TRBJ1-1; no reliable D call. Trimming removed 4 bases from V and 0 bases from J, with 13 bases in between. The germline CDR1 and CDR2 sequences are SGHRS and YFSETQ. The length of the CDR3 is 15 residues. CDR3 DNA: TGCGCCAGCAGCCTCGGTGGGAGCATGAACACTGAAGCTTTCTTT. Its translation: CASSLGGSMNTEAFF.

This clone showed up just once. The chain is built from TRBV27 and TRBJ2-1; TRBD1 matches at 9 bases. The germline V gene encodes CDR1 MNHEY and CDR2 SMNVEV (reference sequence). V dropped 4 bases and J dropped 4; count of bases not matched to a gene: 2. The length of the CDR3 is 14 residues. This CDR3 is CASSWDRDYNEQFF. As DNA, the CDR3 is TGTGCCAGCAGTTGGGACAGGGATTACAATGAGCAGTTCTTC.

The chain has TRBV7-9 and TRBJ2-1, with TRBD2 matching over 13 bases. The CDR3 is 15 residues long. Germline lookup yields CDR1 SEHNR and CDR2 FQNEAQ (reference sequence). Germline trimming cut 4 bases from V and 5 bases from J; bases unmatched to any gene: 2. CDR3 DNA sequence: TGTGCCAGCAGCTCGGGACTAGCGGGGCACAATGAGCAGTTCTTC. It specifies CASSSGLAGHNEQFF.

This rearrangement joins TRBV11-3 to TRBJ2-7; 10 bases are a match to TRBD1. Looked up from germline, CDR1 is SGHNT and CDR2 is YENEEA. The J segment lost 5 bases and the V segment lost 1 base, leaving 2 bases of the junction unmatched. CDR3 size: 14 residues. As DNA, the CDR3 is TGTGCCAGCAGCTTAGGTGGGACAGGGGACGAGCAGTACTTC. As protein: CASSLGGTGDEQYF.

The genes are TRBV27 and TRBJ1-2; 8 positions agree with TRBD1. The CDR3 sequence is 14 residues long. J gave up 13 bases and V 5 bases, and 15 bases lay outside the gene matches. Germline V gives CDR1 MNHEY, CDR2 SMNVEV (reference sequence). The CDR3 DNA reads TGTGCCAGCAGTGATCTTGGACAGGGTATTACTCCCACCTTC. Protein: CASSDLGQGITPTF.

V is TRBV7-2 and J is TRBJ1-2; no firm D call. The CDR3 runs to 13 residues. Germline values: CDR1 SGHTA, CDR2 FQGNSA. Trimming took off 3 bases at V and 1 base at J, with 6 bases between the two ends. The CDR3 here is CASSFSSNYGYTF. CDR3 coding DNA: TGTGCCAGCAGCTTTAGCAGTAACTATGGCTACACCTTC.

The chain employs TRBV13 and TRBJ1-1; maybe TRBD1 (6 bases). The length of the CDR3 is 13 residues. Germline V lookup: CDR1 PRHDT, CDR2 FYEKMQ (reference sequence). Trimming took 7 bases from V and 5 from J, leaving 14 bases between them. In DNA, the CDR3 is TGTGCCAGCAACACAATCAGGGGAACTGAAGCTTTCTTT. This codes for CASNTIRGTEAFF. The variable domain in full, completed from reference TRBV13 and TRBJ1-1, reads AAGVIQSPRHLIKEKRETATLKCYPIPRHDTVYWYQQGPGQDPQFLISFYEKMQSDKGSIPDRFSAQQFSDYHSELNMSSLELGDSALYFCASNTIRGTEAFFGQGTRLTVV.

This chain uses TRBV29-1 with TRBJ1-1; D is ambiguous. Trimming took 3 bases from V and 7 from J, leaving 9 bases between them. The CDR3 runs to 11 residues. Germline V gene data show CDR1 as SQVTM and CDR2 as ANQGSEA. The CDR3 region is CSVEVWLEAFF. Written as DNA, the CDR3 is TGCAGCGTTGAGGTTTGGCTTGAAGCTTTCTTT.

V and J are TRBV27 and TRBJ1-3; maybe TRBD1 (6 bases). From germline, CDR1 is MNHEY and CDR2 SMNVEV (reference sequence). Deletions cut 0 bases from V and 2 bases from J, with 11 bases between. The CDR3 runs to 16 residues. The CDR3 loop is CASSLSADRPGNTIYF. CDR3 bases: TGTGCCAGCAGTTTATCCGCCGACAGGCCTGGAAACACCATATATTTT.

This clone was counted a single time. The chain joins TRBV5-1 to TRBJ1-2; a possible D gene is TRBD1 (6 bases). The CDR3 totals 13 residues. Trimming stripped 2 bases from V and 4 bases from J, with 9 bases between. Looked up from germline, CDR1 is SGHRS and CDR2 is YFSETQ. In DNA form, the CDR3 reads TGCGCCAGCAGCTTCGGGACACCCTATGGCTACACCTTC. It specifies CASSFGTPYGYTF.

This chain's CDR3 is CASSLTASYEQYF. CDR3 bases: TGTGCCAGCAGCCTGACAGCCTCCTACGAGCAGTACTTC. The V and J genes are TRBV7-9 and TRBJ2-7, with D possibly being TRBD1 (5 bases). V lost 5 bases to trimming and J lost 0 bases, with 8 bases between them. The CDR3 extends over 13 amino acids. The germline V gene encodes CDR1 SEHNR and CDR2 FQNEAQ (reference sequence).

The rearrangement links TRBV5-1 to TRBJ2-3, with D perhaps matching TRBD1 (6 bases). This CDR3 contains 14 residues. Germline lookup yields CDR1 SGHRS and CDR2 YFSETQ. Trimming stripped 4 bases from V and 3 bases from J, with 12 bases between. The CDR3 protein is CASSLGQITDTQYF. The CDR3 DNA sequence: TGCGCCAGCAGCCTCGGACAGATAACAGATACGCAGTATTTT.

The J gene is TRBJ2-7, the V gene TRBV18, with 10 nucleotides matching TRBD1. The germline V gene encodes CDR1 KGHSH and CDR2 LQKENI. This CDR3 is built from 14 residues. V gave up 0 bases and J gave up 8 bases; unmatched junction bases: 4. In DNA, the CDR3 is TGTGCCAGCTCACCACCGGGACAGGGGATCCAGCAGTACTTC. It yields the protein CASSPPGQGIQQYF.

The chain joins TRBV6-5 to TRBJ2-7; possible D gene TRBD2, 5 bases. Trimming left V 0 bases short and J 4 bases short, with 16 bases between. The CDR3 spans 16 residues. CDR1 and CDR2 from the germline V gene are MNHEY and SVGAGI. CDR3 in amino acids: CASSYSSSRGSYEQYF. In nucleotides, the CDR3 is TGTGCCAGCAGTTACTCGTCTAGCCGTGGATCGTACGAGCAGTACTTC.